The 17 T cell receptor beta chains listed next were all sequenced from one sample in a study of blood T cell repertoires in COVID-19. Clones were sequenced by immunoSEQ multiplex PCR, and TCRdb holds only the in-frame ones, with some missing. Of roughly 500,000 clones in the sample, 85% to 90% were seen once. The material sequenced was peripheral blood. The receptors were gathered from a man aged 18 to 30 with COVID-19, enrolled during active disease.

The chain has TRBV3-1 (or the pseudogene TRBV3-2) and TRBJ2-3, with 9 bases matching TRBD2. J gave up 6 bases and V 1 base, and 5 bases lay outside the gene matches. This CDR3 comprises 15 residues. Germline CDR1 and CDR2: LGHDT and YNNKEL (reference sequence). The CDR3 nucleotides are TGTGCCAGCAGCCAAGCCGGCGGGAGGGTGGATACGCAGTATTTT. This gives the protein CASSQAGGRVDTQYF.

The V call is TRBV4-1, the J call TRBJ1-4, with 9 bases lining up with TRBD1. This CDR3 has 16 residues. CDR1 is MGHRA, CDR2 YSYEKL, per germline. Trimming cost V 3 bases and J 7 bases; bases outside gene matches: 9. CDR3 region: CASSHGRDREGEKLFF. The CDR3 region has the DNA TGCGCCAGCAGCCACGGCCGGGACAGGGAGGGTGAAAAACTGTTTTTT.

This sequence joins TRBV20-1 and TRBJ2-1; D is unclear. Germline V gene sequence: CDR1 DFQATT, CDR2 SNEGSKA (reference sequence). V lost 3 bases, J lost 3 bases, and 9 bases lay in between. CDR3 length: 13 residues. CDR3 DNA: TGCAGTGCTAGTGTTACTAACTACAATGAGCAGTTCTTC. Encoded protein: CSASVTNYNEQFF.

This sequence joins TRBV9 and TRBJ1-2, with D unresolved. V lost 3 bases and J lost 0, with 6 bases in between. Germline V CDR1 and CDR2: SGDLS, YYNGEE. CDR3 length: 13 residues. This CDR3 is CASSAPANYGYTF. The CDR3 DNA follows: TGTGCCAGCAGCGCCCCGGCTAACTATGGCTACACCTTC.

CDR3 bases: TGTGCCAGCAGCCCTGGAGAGGCGGGAGCCGGCGGTGAGCAGTTCTTC. It is translated as CASSPGEAGAGGEQFF. V gene TRBV7-3 combines with J gene TRBJ2-1, with TRBD2 matching over 7 bases. Germline lookup yields CDR1 SGHTA and CDR2 FQGTGA. The CDR3 spans 16 residues. The ends lost 5 bases at V and 9 bases at J; junction bases unmatched: 16.

This chain joins TRBV19 and TRBJ2-7; D might be TRBD1 (6 bases). Deletions cut 9 bases from V and 2 bases from J, with 17 bases between. CDR1 and CDR2 (germline): LNHDA, SQIVND (reference sequence). The CDR3 totals 14 residues. This CDR3 is CASNPGTSTYEQYF. CDR3 coding DNA: TGTGCCAGCAATCCCGGGACATCTACCTACGAGCAGTACTTC.

The CDR3: CASSVGPGEKLFF. Written as DNA, the CDR3 is TGTGCCAGCAGTGTAGGGCCGGGGGAAAAACTGTTTTTT. The genes are TRBV25-1 and TRBJ1-4; D not certain. Germline CDR1 is MGHDK and CDR2 is SYGVNS. The CDR3 contains 13 residues. V gave up 4 bases and J gave up 8 bases, with 11 bases separating them.

The V gene is TRBV4-1, the J gene TRBJ2-1, with 7 positions matching TRBD1. Germline CDR1 reads MGHRA; CDR2 reads YSYEKL. This CDR3 region has 18 residues. The trim removed 0 bases at V and 6 bases at J, leaving 14 bases unmatched. CDR3 coding DNA: TGCGCCAGCAGCCAAGACCACGACACGCCCGGGACAGCCAATGAGCAGTTCTTC. Protein product: CASSQDHDTPGTANEQFF.

The rearrangement uses TRBV6-5 and TRBJ2-5, with a tentative D call TRBD2 (5 bases). CDR1 is MNHEY, CDR2 SVGAGI, per germline. Between the trimmed V and J ends, which lost 6 bases and 8 bases, there was a span of 10 bases. The CDR3 consists of 11 residues. The CDR3 loop is CASRRGLTQYF. CDR3 nucleotide sequence: TGTGCCAGCAGGCGTGGACTTACCCAGTACTTC.

The genes are TRBV5-5 and TRBJ2-2, with D possibly TRBD1 on 6 matching bases. V lost 4 bases and J 3 bases, leaving 22 bases between the germline ends. Germline assignment: CDR1 SGHKS and CDR2 YYEKEE (reference sequence). The length of the CDR3 is 18 residues. CDR3 coding DNA: TGTGCCAGCAGCAACCTACCACCCCCGGACAGTTACACCGGGGAGCTGTTTTTT. This codes for CASSNLPPPDSYTGELFF.

CDR3 region: CASSLDSGRLNEQFF. In DNA, the CDR3 is TGTGCCAGCAGCTTGGATAGCGGGAGGTTGAATGAGCAGTTCTTC. J is TRBJ2-1 and V is TRBV5-4; 10 bases align to TRBD2. The CDR3 sequence is 15 residues long. CDR1 is SGHNT and CDR2 is YYREEE in the germline V gene (reference sequence). The junction had 4 bases not matched to a gene; V was cut back by 0 bases and J by 7 bases.

The chain carries TRBV28 and TRBJ2-7; 12 bases match TRBD1. V dropped 6 bases and J dropped 7; count of bases not matched to a gene: 7. Germline CDR1 reads MDHEN; CDR2 reads SYDVKM. The CDR3 is made up of 14 amino acids. CDR3 nucleotides: TGTGCCAGCAGCGAGGGACAGGGGGCGCAAGAGCAGTACTTC. Amino acid sequence: CASSEGQGAQEQYF.

CDR3 sequence: CATSDSGTASYEQYF. CDR3 sequence (DNA): TGTGCCACCAGTGACTCCGGGACAGCTTCCTACGAGCAGTACTTC. The chain joins TRBV24-1 to TRBJ2-7; 7 bases fit TRBD1. Germline lookup yields CDR1 KGHDR and CDR2 SFDVKD. This CDR3 is 15 amino acids long. The junction had 6 bases not matched to a gene; V was cut back by 4 bases and J by 1 base.

This sequence joins TRBV11-3 and TRBJ2-3; weak D call: TRBD2 (6 bases). This CDR3 is built from 16 residues. With 4 bases removed from V and 2 bases from J, the gap between germline ends came to 16 bases. Germline CDR1 and CDR2: SGHNT and YENEEA. The DNA for the CDR3 is TGTGCCAGCAGCTCGGCTAGCGCCCTAGCCACAGATACGCAGTATTTT. Translation gives CASSSASALATDTQYF.

This chain links TRBV15 with TRBJ1-2, with unresolved D. CDR1 is LNHNV, CDR2 YYDKDF, per germline (reference sequence). Trimming cost V 6 bases and J 3 bases, with 20 bases left between them. This CDR3 contains 16 residues. This CDR3 is CATSYWVPADYYGYTF. The DNA for the CDR3 is TGTGCCACCAGTTATTGGGTCCCAGCGGATTACTATGGCTACACCTTC. The full variable domain, its missing parts supplied by reference TRBV15 and TRBJ1-2, is DAMVIQNPRYQVTQFGKPVTLSCSQTLNHNVMYWYQQKSSQAPKLLFHYYDKDFNNEADTPDNFQSRRPNTSFCFLDIRSPGLGDTAMYLCATSYWVPADYYGYTFGSGTRLTVV.

This chain joins TRBV5-6 and TRBJ2-7, with D unresolved. Trimming removed 2 bases at V and 5 bases at J, with 11 bases between. The CDR3 length is 13 residues. CDR1 is SGHDT, CDR2 YYEEEE, per germline. CDR3 protein: CASSFGLVHEQYF. As DNA, the CDR3 is TGTGCCAGCAGCTTCGGCCTAGTCCACGAGCAGTACTTC.

The chain couples TRBV5-6 to TRBJ1-2; 7 positions agree with TRBD1. The CDR3 totals 13 residues. V shed 1 base and J 10 bases; nucleotides not matched to a gene: 7. Germline loops: CDR1 SGHDT, CDR2 YYEEEE. The CDR3 region has the DNA TGTGCCAGCAGCTTGTCTTGGACAGGCGTCTACACCTTC. Translated: CASSLSWTGVYTF.